This entry concerns a single T cell receptor (beta chain). Its target is unknown. Clones were sequenced by immunoSEQ multiplex PCR, and TCRdb holds only the in-frame ones, with some missing. The data hold some 31,000 clones, with about 91% observed a single time. Prominent immunodeficiency with autoinflammation defined PRAID. This specimen comes from a study of stem cell transplantation in POMP-related autoinflammatory disease. On the study more broadly: Impaired MHC class I-dependent CD8+ differentiation was hypothesized from defective thymoproteasomes. Study observations and caveats: Unique TRB V-J gene pairings were limited in number in patients with PRAID. In patients with PRAID, every analyzed T-cell subset tended to show lower diversity and higher clonality.

This CDR3 has 12 amino acids. V lost 6 bases to trimming and J lost 6 bases, with 11 bases between them. CDR1 is SQVTM and CDR2 is ANQGSEA in the germline V gene. The V call is TRBV29-1, the J call TRBJ1-4; D not resolved. This sequence originates from a human donor with POMP-related autoinflammation and immune dysregulation (PRAID). The input for sequencing was CD4+ T cells from PBMCs, taken before stem cell transplantation. The CDR3 loop reads CSVGISYEKLFF. CDR3 nucleotide sequence: TGCAGCGTCGGAATCAGTTATGAAAAACTGTTTTTT.